The present TCR beta chain was sequenced within a study of graft-versus-host responses after intestinal transplantation. The CDR3 sequence is 17 residues long. The ends lost 0 bases at V and 2 bases at J; junction bases unmatched: 12. Germline CDR1 GTSNPN, CDR2 SVGIG (reference sequence). Generated by immunoSEQ multiplex PCR, the TCRdb table keeps only in-frame clones and is missing some. The data contain 15,000 to 20,000 clones, 75% to 90% of them singletons. This clone was seen a single time. Its antigen is undetermined. Lamina propria and intraepithelial lymphocytes were released by processing graft tissue. Findings and caveats of the study: Across patients carrying graft-donor T cell macrochimerism, allografts held high graft-versus-host to host-versus-graft clonal ratios.

The receptor was derived from a human patient who received an intestinal transplant, so some T cells may come from the graft donor. The rearrangement links TRBV30 to TRBJ2-7; TRBD1 aligns across 8 bases. The sample was ileum tissue, taken about 100 days after intestinal transplant. As DNA, the CDR3 is TGTGCCTGGAGTGTCCGGACAGGGTCGAACTCTACCTACGAGCAGTACTTC. Translating it yields CAWSVRTGSNSTYEQYF.